The entry below gives a single TCR beta chain sequence along with its context. CDR3 length: 18 residues. The V end was cut by 4 bases, the J end by 5 bases, with 25 bases between. Germline CDR1 and CDR2: KGHDR and SFDVKD. Original handling: Quantification of nucleated cells was approximated via reference gene primer amplification. Repertoires were generated with immunoSEQ multiplex PCR, while TCRdb's copy carries only in-frame clones and drops some. V, J and clone size are those of that table, while D and trimming were read from the DNA. The sample lists about 100,000 clones; roughly nine tenths were seen once. This entry is derived from a study of blood T cell repertoires in COVID-19. About the study: Samples taken during acute and convalescent COVID-19 were collected in the United States, Italy and Spain.

The sequenced material came from peripheral blood. The chain has TRBV24-1 and TRBJ2-5, with D possibly TRBD1 on 8 matching bases. The clonotype comes from a man between 60 and 75 years old with acute or convalescent COVID-19. The CDR3 protein is CATSDPDTGGGFSETQYF. As DNA, the CDR3 is TGTGCCACCAGTGACCCTGACACAGGGGGGGGTTTTTCGGAGACCCAGTACTTC.